Below, one T cell receptor beta chain is given with its context. The data belong to a study of blood T cell repertoires in COVID-19. Sequenced by immunoSEQ multiplex PCR; TCRdb stores in-frame clones only, minus some. The data show about 48,000 clones, 60% to 80% seen once. This receptor was taken from a human donor with active or convalescent COVID-19. The donor label of this sample is uncertain. The sequenced material came from peripheral blood.

The CDR3 here is CASSLEVQANTGELFF. The CDR3 DNA sequence: TGCGCCAGCAGCTTGGAGGTGCAGGCGAACACCGGGGAGCTGTTTTTT. V usage is TRBV5-1 and J usage is TRBJ2-2; D gene ambiguous. Germline V lookup: CDR1 SGHRS, CDR2 YFSETQ. Trimming removed 0 bases at V and 0 bases at J, with 9 bases between. This CDR3 contains 16 residues.